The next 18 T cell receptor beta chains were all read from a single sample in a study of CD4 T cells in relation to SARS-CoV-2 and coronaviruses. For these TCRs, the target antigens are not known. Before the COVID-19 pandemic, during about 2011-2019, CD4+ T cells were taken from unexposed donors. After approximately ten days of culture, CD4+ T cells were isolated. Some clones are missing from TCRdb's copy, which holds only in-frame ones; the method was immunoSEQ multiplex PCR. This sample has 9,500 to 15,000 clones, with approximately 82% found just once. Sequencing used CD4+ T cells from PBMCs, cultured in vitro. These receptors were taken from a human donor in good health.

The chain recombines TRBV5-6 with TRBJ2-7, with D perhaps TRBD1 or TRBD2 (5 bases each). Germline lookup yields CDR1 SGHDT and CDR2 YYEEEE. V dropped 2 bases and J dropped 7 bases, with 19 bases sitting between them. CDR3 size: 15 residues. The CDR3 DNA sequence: TGTGCCAGCAGCTTCCGGTTCGGGGCAGCCCTAGAGCAGTACTTC. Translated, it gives CASSFRFGAALEQYF.

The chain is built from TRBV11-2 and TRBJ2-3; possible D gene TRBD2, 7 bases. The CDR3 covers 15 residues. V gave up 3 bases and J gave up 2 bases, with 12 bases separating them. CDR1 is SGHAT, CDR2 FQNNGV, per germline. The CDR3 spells CASSFGGRYTDTQYF. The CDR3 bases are TGTGCCAGCAGCTTCGGGGGGCGCTACACAGATACGCAGTATTTT.

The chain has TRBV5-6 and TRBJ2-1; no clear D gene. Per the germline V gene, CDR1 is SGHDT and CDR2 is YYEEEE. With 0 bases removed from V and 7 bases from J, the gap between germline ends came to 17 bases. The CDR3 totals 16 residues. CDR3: CASSLGVRRLRNEQFF. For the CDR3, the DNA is TGTGCCAGCAGCTTGGGGGTTCGCCGGCTCAGGAATGAGCAGTTCTTC. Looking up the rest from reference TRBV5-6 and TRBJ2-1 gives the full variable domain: DAGVTQSPTHLIKTRGQQVTLRCSPKSGHDTVSWYQQALGQGPQFIFQYYEEEERQRGNFPDRFSGHQFPNYSSELNVNALLLGDSALYLCASSLGVRRLRNEQFFGPGTRLTVL.

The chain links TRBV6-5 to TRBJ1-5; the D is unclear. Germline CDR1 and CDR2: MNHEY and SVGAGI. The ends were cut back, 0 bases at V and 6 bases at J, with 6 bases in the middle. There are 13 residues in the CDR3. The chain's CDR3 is CASSYSAGQPQHF. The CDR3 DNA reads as TGTGCCAGCAGTTACTCGGCCGGTCAGCCCCAGCATTTT.

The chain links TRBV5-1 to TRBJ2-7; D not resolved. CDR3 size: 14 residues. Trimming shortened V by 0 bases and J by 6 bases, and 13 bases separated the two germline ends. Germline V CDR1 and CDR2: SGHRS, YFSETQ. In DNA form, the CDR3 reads TGCGCCAGCAGCTTGGGAGTGGCTAGGGCCGAGCAGTACTTC. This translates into CASSLGVARAEQYF.

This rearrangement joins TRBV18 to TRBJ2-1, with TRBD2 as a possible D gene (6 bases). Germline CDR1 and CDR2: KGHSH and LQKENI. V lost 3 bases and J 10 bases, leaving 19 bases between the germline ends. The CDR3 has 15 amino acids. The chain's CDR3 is CASSPASRGWREQFF. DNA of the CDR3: TGTGCCAGCTCACCCGCCTCGCGGGGTTGGCGCGAGCAGTTCTTC.

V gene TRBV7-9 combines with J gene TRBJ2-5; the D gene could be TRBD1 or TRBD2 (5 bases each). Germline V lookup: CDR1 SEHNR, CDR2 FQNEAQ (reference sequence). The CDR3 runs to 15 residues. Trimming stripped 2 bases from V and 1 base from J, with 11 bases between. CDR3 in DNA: TGTGCCAGCAGCTTATTCGCAGGGACCCAAGAGACCCAGTACTTC. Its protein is CASSLFAGTQETQYF.

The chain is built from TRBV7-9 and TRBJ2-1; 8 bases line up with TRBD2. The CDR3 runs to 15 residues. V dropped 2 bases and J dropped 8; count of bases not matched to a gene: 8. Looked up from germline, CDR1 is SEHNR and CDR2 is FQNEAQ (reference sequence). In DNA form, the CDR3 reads TGTGCCAGCAGCTTAACCTGGCCAGCGGGGGATGAGCAGTTCTTC. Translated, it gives CASSLTWPAGDEQFF.

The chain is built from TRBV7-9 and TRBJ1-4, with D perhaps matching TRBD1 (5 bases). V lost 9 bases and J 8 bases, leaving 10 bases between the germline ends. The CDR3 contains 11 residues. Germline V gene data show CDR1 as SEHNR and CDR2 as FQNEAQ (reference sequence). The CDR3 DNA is TGTGCCAGAGACTGGGGGGAAAAACTGTTTTTT. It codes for CARDWGEKLFF.

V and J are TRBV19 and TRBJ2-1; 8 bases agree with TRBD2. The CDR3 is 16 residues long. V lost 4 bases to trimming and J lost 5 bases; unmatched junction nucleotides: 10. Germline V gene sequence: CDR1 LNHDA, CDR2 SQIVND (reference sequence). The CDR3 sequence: CASSTGLAGLDNEQFF. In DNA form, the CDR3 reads TGTGCCAGTAGTACTGGACTAGCAGGTTTAGACAATGAGCAGTTCTTC.

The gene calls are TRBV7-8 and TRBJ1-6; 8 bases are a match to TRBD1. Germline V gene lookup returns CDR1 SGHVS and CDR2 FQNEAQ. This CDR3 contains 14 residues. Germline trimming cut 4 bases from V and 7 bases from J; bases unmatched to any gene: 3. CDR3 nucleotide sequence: TGTGCCAGCAGCTGGGGACAGGAAAATTCACCCCTCCACTTT. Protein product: CASSWGQENSPLHF.

CDR3: CATIGISGTTDEQYF. The CDR3 DNA follows: TGTGCCACTATAGGAATTAGCGGGACGACTGACGAGCAGTACTTC. The rearrangement uses TRBV10-3 and TRBJ2-7; 8 bases are a match to TRBD2. The CDR3 runs 15 residues. J was trimmed by 5 bases and V by 10 bases; bases with no gene match: 16. Germline loops: CDR1 ENHRY, CDR2 SYGVKD.

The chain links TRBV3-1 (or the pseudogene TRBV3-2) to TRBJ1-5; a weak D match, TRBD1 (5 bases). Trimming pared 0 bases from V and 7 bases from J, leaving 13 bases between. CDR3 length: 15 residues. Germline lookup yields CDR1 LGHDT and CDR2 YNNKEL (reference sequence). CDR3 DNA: TGTGCCAGCAGCCAAGATATGGGGGTCGGCCAGCCCCAGCATTTT. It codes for CASSQDMGVGQPQHF.

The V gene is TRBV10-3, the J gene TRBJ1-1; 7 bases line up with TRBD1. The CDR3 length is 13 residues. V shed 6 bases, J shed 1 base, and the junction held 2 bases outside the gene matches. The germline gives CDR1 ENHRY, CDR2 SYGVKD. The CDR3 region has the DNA TGTGCCATCAGGGGGACAGAGAACACTGAAGCTTTCTTT. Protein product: CAIRGTENTEAFF.

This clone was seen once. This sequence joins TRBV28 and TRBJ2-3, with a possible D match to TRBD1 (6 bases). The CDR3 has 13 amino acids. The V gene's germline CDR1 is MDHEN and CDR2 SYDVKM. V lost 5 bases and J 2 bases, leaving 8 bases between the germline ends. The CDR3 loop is CASSGQPTDTQYF. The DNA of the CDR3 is TGTGCCAGCAGTGGACAGCCCACAGATACGCAGTATTTT.

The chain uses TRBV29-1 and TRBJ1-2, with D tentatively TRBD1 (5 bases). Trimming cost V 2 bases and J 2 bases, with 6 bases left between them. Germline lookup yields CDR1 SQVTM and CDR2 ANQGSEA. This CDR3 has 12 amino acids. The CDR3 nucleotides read TGCAGCGTTGAACAGGGAAACTATGGCTACACCTTC. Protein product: CSVEQGNYGYTF.

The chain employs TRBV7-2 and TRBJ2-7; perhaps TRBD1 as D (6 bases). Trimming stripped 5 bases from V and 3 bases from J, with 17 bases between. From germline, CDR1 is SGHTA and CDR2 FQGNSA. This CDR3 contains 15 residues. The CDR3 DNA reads TGTGCCAGCAGCGATGGGGGCAGGGCAATCTACGAGCAGTACTTC. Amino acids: CASSDGGRAIYEQYF.

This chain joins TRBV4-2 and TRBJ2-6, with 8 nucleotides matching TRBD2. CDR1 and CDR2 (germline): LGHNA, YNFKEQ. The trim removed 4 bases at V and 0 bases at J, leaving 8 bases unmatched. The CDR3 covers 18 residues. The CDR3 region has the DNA TGTGCCAGCAGCCCTCGGGTAGCGGGACCCTCTGGGGCCAACGTCCTGACTTTC. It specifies CASSPRVAGPSGANVLTF.